A single sample is the source of the 31 T cell receptor beta chains below, sequenced in a study of synovial regulatory T cells in juvenile arthritis. Sequencing was performed with immunoSEQ multiplex PCR; in TCRdb, only in-frame clones are kept and a portion is missing. The sample includes approximately 7,100 clones. What was sequenced was Treg cells from blood. Subset: remaining (HLA-DR-negative) circulating blood Treg cells. Source of these receptors: a donor younger than 30 with juvenile idiopathic arthritis.

The V call is TRBV2, the J call TRBJ2-5; without DNA, the TCRdb call of TRBD1 cannot be checked. Germline values: CDR1 SNHLY, CDR2 FYNNEI. The CDR3 sequence is 12 residues long. This entry has no DNA. CDR3 in amino acids: CASKSRGETQYF.

This chain joins TRBV5-1 and TRBJ2-1; there is no DNA to check the TCRdb D call of TRBD2. The CDR3 covers 17 residues. The nucleotide record is missing. Germline loops: CDR1 SGHRS, CDR2 YFSETQ. CDR3 loop: CASSLNPAGVSYNEQFF.

J is TRBJ2-7 and V is TRBV19; as DNA is missing, the TRBD2 call by TCRdb cannot be tested. The germline V gene encodes CDR1 LNHDA and CDR2 SQIVND (reference sequence). The CDR3 runs 13 residues. No DNA is recorded. CDR3 loop: CASSGGSAREQYF.

This chain links TRBV5-4 with TRBJ1-2; the D call from TCRdb, TRBD1, cannot be confirmed without DNA. This CDR3 has 13 residues. The DNA is unrecorded. Germline CDR1 and CDR2: SGHNT and YYREEE (reference sequence). This CDR3 reads CASRAGTGEGYTF.

Measured by frequency, this clone is medium-sized. This chain connects TRBV5-1 to TRBJ1-2; TCRdb returns TRBD1, unconfirmable since there is no DNA. Germline CDR1 is SGHRS and CDR2 is YFSETQ. The CDR3 sequence is 15 residues long. Nucleotide data are not available. The CDR3 here is CASSFQGLQTYGYTF.

The chain carries TRBV5-1 and TRBJ2-6. The CDR3 is 11 residues long. No DNA appears here. Per germline, CDR1 SGHRS and CDR2 YFSETQ. CDR3 sequence reads: CASSGANVLTF.

V gene TRBV21-1 combines with J gene TRBJ2-7; TCRdb proposes TRBD1, but this gene call is untestable without DNA. TRBV21-1 is labeled a pseudogene. The CDR3 spans 16 residues. This entry has no DNA. The CDR3 reads CASSKKTGDPRHEQYF.

Measured by frequency, this clone is medium-sized. This chain joins TRBV2 and TRBJ2-5. The CDR3 extends over 12 amino acids. No DNA appears here. Germline V CDR1 and CDR2: SNHLY, FYNNEI. The CDR3 loop reads CASSPGPETQYF.

This chain connects TRBV4-3 to TRBJ2-2; TCRdb's D call, TRBD2, is unchecked because there is no DNA. This CDR3 is 15 amino acids long. Only the protein is on record. Germline-derived CDR1 and CDR2 are LGHNA and YSLEER. CDR3 protein: CASSHRGETTGELFF.

This chain uses TRBV10-3 with TRBJ1-5. CDR3 length equals 14 residues. No DNA sequence is on record. From germline, CDR1 is ENHRY and CDR2 SYGVKD. The CDR3: CAISESGARQPQHF.

The chain employs TRBV7-3 and TRBJ2-6. Germline assignment: CDR1 SGHTA and CDR2 FQGTGA. The CDR3 covers 14 residues. No DNA has been recorded. CDR3 sequence: CASSLTSGANVLTF.

V usage is TRBV5-1 and J usage is TRBJ1-1; the D call from TCRdb, TRBD1, cannot be confirmed without DNA. Germline V lookup: CDR1 SGHRS, CDR2 YFSETQ. The CDR3 is 14 residues long. Nucleotide data are not available. The CDR3 spells CASSLTGGNTEAFF.

The rearrangement joins TRBV5-6 to TRBJ1-3; TCRdb's D call, TRBD1, is unchecked because there is no DNA. Germline V gives CDR1 SGHDT, CDR2 YYEEEE. The CDR3 spans 12 residues. This entry has no DNA. The CDR3 loop is CASSFTGNTIYF.

The CDR3 reads CASRQAGTGEAGELFF. The V call is TRBV7-2, the J call TRBJ2-2; TCRdb's D call, TRBD1, is unchecked because there is no DNA. The CDR3 is 16 residues long. The DNA is unrecorded. Germline V gene sequence: CDR1 SGHTA, CDR2 FQGNSA. Full variable domain (missing parts from reference TRBV7-2 and TRBJ2-2): GAGVSQSPSNKVTEKGKDVELRCDPISGHTALYWYRQSLGQGLEFLIYFQGNSAPDKSGLPSDRFSAERTGGSVSTLTIQRTQQEDSAVYLCASRQAGTGEAGELFFGEGSRLTVL.

The V gene is TRBV28, the J gene TRBJ2-7; there is no DNA to check the TCRdb D call of TRBD2. Germline V gene lookup returns CDR1 MDHEN and CDR2 SYDVKM. The CDR3 is 16 amino acids. DNA was not recorded. CDR3 loop: CASTRGGHWSSYEQYF.

This chain joins TRBV5-4 and TRBJ2-7; TCRdb's D gene call, TRBD1, goes unchecked for lack of DNA. The germline CDR1 and CDR2 sequences are SGHNT and YYREEE (reference sequence). The CDR3 sequence is 15 residues long. The DNA sequence is not available. The CDR3 region is CASSLGGQASYEQYF.

The chain couples TRBV28 to TRBJ1-2. The CDR3 sequence is 13 residues long. DNA for this receptor is not on file. CDR1 MDHEN and CDR2 SYDVKM come from the germline V gene. CDR3 region: CASSPHGLNGYTF.

This chain connects TRBV7-2 to TRBJ1-2. This CDR3 comprises 14 residues. The DNA is unrecorded. Germline assignment: CDR1 SGHTA and CDR2 FQGNSA. CDR3 in amino acids: CASSLDPSVDGYTF.

The V and J genes are TRBV7-2 and TRBJ1-1. Germline loops: CDR1 SGHTA, CDR2 FQGNSA. The CDR3 extends over 13 amino acids. Nucleotide data are not available. CDR3 loop: CASSSLMNTEAFF.

The genes are TRBV28 and TRBJ2-2; TCRdb's assignment of TRBD2 cannot be checked, as there is no DNA. CDR1 and CDR2 (germline): MDHEN, SYDVKM. This CDR3 spans 18 amino acids. No DNA appears here. CDR3 in amino acids: CASSPLAGGPANTGELFF.

V and J are TRBV18 and TRBJ2-1; the D call of TRBD1 rests on TCRdb alone, since no DNA is present to check it. Germline CDR1 reads KGHSH; CDR2 reads LQKENI. There are 16 residues in the CDR3. No DNA was logged. Here the CDR3 reads CASSPYTGTGHNEQFF.

The gene calls are TRBV6-1 and TRBJ1-1; the TCRdb D gene call, TRBD1, has no DNA to confirm it. The CDR3 totals 17 residues. The coding DNA is unavailable. CDR1 is MNHNS and CDR2 is SASEGT in the germline V gene. CDR3 region: CASSEARSQALNTEAFF.

By frequency, this clone is medium-sized. The CDR3 here is CASSPGGGDNEKLFF. The J gene is TRBJ1-4, the V gene TRBV5-1. The CDR3 contains 15 residues. The record lacks a DNA sequence. Germline values: CDR1 SGHRS, CDR2 YFSETQ. Based on the CDR3 plus reference TRBV5-1 and TRBJ1-4, the full variable domain is KAGVTQTPRYLIKTRGQQVTLSCSPISGHRSVSWYQQTPGQGLQFLFEYFSETQRNKGNFPGRFSGRQFSNSRSEMNVSTLELGDSALYLCASSPGGGDNEKLFFGSGTQLSVL.

This chain connects TRBV5-6 to TRBJ2-5; the D gene TCRdb calls, TRBD2, cannot be checked with no DNA. The CDR3 consists of 14 residues. This entry has no DNA. CDR1 SGHDT and CDR2 YYEEEE come from the germline V gene. The CDR3 is CASSIRGGRETQYF.

The chain joins TRBV18 to TRBJ2-5; the TRBD2 assignment by TCRdb is unverifiable without DNA. This CDR3 is built from 13 residues. Only the protein is on record. Looked up from germline, CDR1 is KGHSH and CDR2 is LQKENI. The CDR3 is CASSPLSQETQYF.

This rearrangement joins TRBV14 to TRBJ2-7. The CDR3 loop spans 14 amino acids. The entry carries no DNA sequence. CDR1 and CDR2 (germline): SGHDN, FVKESK. The CDR3 region is CASSQRVGIYEQYF.

This rearrangement joins TRBV15 to TRBJ1-5; TCRdb returns TRBD1, unconfirmable since there is no DNA. Germline V gives CDR1 LNHNV, CDR2 YYDKDF (reference sequence). CDR3 size: 15 residues. There is no recorded DNA. The CDR3 spells CATSRRWTDNQPQHF.

J is TRBJ1-1 and V is TRBV5-1; TCRdb names TRBD1, which stays unverified in the absence of DNA. The CDR3 loop spans 16 amino acids. The protein alone is recorded here. Germline V gene sequence: CDR1 SGHRS, CDR2 YFSETQ. CDR3 amino acids: CASSFTPGQERTEAFF.

The CDR3 reads CASSFSWGQEAFF. This chain links TRBV7-9 with TRBJ1-1; the D call from TCRdb, TRBD1, cannot be confirmed without DNA. This CDR3 region has 13 residues. The entry carries no DNA sequence. Germline CDR1 and CDR2: SEHNR and FQNEAQ (reference sequence).

The chain links TRBV6-6 to TRBJ2-7; checking the TCRdb D call of TRBD1 is not possible without DNA. The CDR3 runs to 13 residues. No DNA is given. CDR1 is MNHNY and CDR2 is SVGAGI in the germline V gene (reference sequence). The CDR3 sequence: CASSYPGTEGQYF.

Its frequency marks this clone as medium-sized. The CDR3 loop is CASSPLVGDFGVGNTIYF. The chain uses TRBV28 and TRBJ1-3. The CDR3 spans 18 residues. The nucleotide record is missing. Germline lookup yields CDR1 MDHEN and CDR2 SYDVKM.